What follows describes a single T cell receptor (beta chain). Its antigen is undetermined. The CDR3 totals 12 residues. Looked up from germline, CDR1 is MNHNS and CDR2 is SASEGT. V lost 1 base and J 4 bases, leaving 4 bases between the germline ends. The repertoire was sequenced with immunoSEQ multiplex PCR; TCRdb's copy has only in-frame clones and lacks some. Of 80,000 or so clones in the sample, nearly 90% are singletons; the top ten hold approximately 1.5%. The sample belongs to a study of T cell responses to AZD1222 COVID-19 vaccine. Study results and caveats: Repertoires were obtained only post-peak T cell response. Within unmutated variant regions lay the reported targets of nearly half of spike-specific TCRs. When two AZD1222 doses had been given, Spike-specific TCR breadth and depth rose. Females made up more of the donors, who were largely white British, and clonal diversity may have come out too low.

The receptor's source is an adult in good health. The starting material was peripheral blood, obtained on day 0 of AZD1222 vaccination. J is TRBJ2-5 and V is TRBV6-1; D unresolved. CDR3: CASSEVRETQYF. CDR3 sequence (DNA): TGTGCCAGCAGTGAAGTTCGAGAGACCCAGTACTTC.